The next 12 T cell receptor beta chains were all read from a single sample in a study of shared clonotypes between healthy human individuals. The protocol was immunoSEQ multiplex PCR, while the TCRdb copy is restricted to in-frame clones and leaves out a portion. This sample has 550,000 to 850,000 clones, with 72% found just once. The specimen sequenced was memory CD4+ T cells sorted from blood. The sample's subset: CD45RA-negative fraction. These receptors were obtained from a woman aged 25 to 39 in good health.

V is TRBV14 and J is TRBJ1-1; 7 nucleotides agree with TRBD1. This CDR3 is 16 amino acids long. Germline CDR1 is SGHDN and CDR2 is FVKESK. Unmatched junction bases numbered 13, after V lost 4 bases and J lost 5 bases. The CDR3 region is CASSPSRGAGKTEAFF. The CDR3 DNA follows: TGTGCCAGCAGCCCAAGCAGGGGGGCGGGAAAAACTGAAGCTTTCTTT.

V is TRBV28 and J is TRBJ2-3, with a possible D match to TRBD2 (5 bases). Trimming left V 6 bases short and J 3 bases short, with 10 bases between. Germline V CDR1 and CDR2: MDHEN, SYDVKM. The CDR3 loop spans 13 amino acids. The CDR3: CASRTGGTDTQYF. The CDR3 nucleotides read TGTGCCAGCAGGACCGGCGGGACAGATACGCAGTATTTT.

This clone was counted once. The chain recombines TRBV28 with TRBJ2-1; weak D call: TRBD1 (5 bases). The V gene lost 4 bases and the J gene lost 2 bases, with 15 bases spanning the gap. This CDR3 is built from 16 residues. Germline V gives CDR1 MDHEN, CDR2 SYDVKM. CDR3 loop: CASSWRQGRTYNEQFF. The CDR3 DNA is TGTGCCAGCAGTTGGCGCCAGGGAAGGACCTACAATGAGCAGTTCTTC.

This clone was seen a handful of times. V usage is TRBV7-9 and J usage is TRBJ1-2; D gene ambiguous. The germline V gene encodes CDR1 SEHNR and CDR2 FQNEAQ (reference sequence). Trimming took off 3 bases at V and 4 bases at J, with 6 bases between the two ends. The CDR3 contains 12 residues. The CDR3 loop reads CASSFSFYGYTF. In DNA form, the CDR3 reads TGTGCCAGCAGCTTTAGCTTCTATGGCTACACCTTC.

The chain links TRBV5-1 to TRBJ1-5; TRBD1 agrees at 7 bases. CDR1 SGHRS and CDR2 YFSETQ come from the germline V gene. The V gene end was trimmed by 4 bases and the J gene end by 3 bases; junction bases not matched to a gene: 7. CDR3 length: 15 amino acids. The DNA of the CDR3 is TGCGCCAGCAGCGAGGGACAGACCATCAATCAGCCCCAGCATTTT. Translated, it gives CASSEGQTINQPQHF.

The CDR3 DNA follows: TGCGCCAGCAGCCACGGGTTAGGCGAAAAACTGTTTTTT. It translates to CASSHGLGEKLFF. The gene calls are TRBV4-1 and TRBJ1-4; D call uncertain. Trimming removed 3 bases from V and 8 bases from J, with 10 bases in between. The CDR3 spans 13 residues. Germline CDR1 MGHRA, CDR2 YSYEKL.

This chain joins TRBV2 and TRBJ1-6; D is undetermined. V was shortened by 3 bases and J by 7 bases, with 4 bases between the two germline ends. From germline, CDR1 is SNHLY and CDR2 FYNNEI. The length of the CDR3 is 12 residues. The CDR3 loop reads CASSDQNSPLHF. The CDR3, as DNA: TGTGCCAGCAGTGACCAAAATTCACCCCTCCACTTT.

Only a few counts were recorded for this clone. The V call is TRBV4-1, the J call TRBJ2-5, with D possibly being TRBD1 (6 bases). The V and J ends lost 1 base and 2 bases respectively, with 11 bases between them. Germline assignment: CDR1 MGHRA and CDR2 YSYEKL. The CDR3 runs to 15 residues. CDR3 nucleotides: TGCGCCAGCAGCCAAGTAGACAGGAATCAAGAGACCCAGTACTTC. Protein product: CASSQVDRNQETQYF.

The chain joins TRBV28 to TRBJ2-7; 11 bases fit TRBD1. V gave up 6 bases and J gave up 5 bases; unmatched junction bases: 6. The germline V gene encodes CDR1 MDHEN and CDR2 SYDVKM. This CDR3 region has 14 residues. The chain's CDR3 is CASRPDRGRNEQYF. CDR3 in DNA: TGTGCCAGCAGACCGGACAGGGGGCGTAACGAGCAGTACTTC.

The J gene is TRBJ2-3, the V gene TRBV30; 7 nucleotides align to TRBD2. The CDR3 extends over 16 amino acids. The ends lost 2 bases at V and 2 bases at J; junction bases unmatched: 10. Germline CDR1 and CDR2: GTSNPN and SVGIG (reference sequence). The DNA for the CDR3 is TGTGCCTGGAGTCCCAATCTAGCGGCATTCACAGATACGCAGTATTTT. Protein: CAWSPNLAAFTDTQYF.

The rearrangement links TRBV6-1 to TRBJ1-5; 10 bases are shared with TRBD1. The CDR3 is 17 residues long. Per the germline V gene, CDR1 is MNHNS and CDR2 is SASEGT. Losses at the gene ends were 0 bases for V and 3 bases for J; bases not matched to a gene: 5. This chain's CDR3 is CASSEARTGGYNQPQHF. The DNA for the CDR3 is TGTGCCAGCAGTGAAGCGCGGACAGGGGGTTACAATCAGCCCCAGCATTTT.

This clone was picked up a small number of times. The J gene is TRBJ1-4, the V gene TRBV6-5; the D gene is possibly TRBD1 (6 bases). CDR3 size: 14 residues. V was clipped by 9 bases and J by 5 bases, with 16 bases between them. Germline CDR1 reads MNHEY; CDR2 reads SVGAGI. CDR3 sequence (DNA): TGTGCCAGTATGGACCAGGGGAGGAATGAAAAACTGTTTTTT. Translated, it gives CASMDQGRNEKLFF.